What follows describes a single TCR beta chain. Version v3.0 of the immunoSEQ assay was performed at survey level. Data came from immunoSEQ multiplex PCR; TCRdb stores just in-frame clones and leaves some out. Of around 37,000 clones in the sample, roughly 85% were seen once. The CDR3 spans 15 residues. Germline V lookup: CDR1 MNHEY, CDR2 SMNVEV (reference sequence). Trimming cost V 4 bases and J 5 bases; bases outside gene matches: 5. The entry originates in a study of long-term antiretroviral therapy in people with HIV. The sample here was unsorted PBMCs, taken about 3.4 years after starting antiretroviral therapy. V usage is TRBV27 and J usage is TRBJ2-3; 11 bases fit TRBD2. This receptor was taken from a man aged 18 to 30 with HIV. CDR3 DNA sequence: TGTGCCAGCAGTTCCCTAGCGGGAGGTGGAGATACGCAGTATTTT. Translated: CASSSLAGGGDTQYF.